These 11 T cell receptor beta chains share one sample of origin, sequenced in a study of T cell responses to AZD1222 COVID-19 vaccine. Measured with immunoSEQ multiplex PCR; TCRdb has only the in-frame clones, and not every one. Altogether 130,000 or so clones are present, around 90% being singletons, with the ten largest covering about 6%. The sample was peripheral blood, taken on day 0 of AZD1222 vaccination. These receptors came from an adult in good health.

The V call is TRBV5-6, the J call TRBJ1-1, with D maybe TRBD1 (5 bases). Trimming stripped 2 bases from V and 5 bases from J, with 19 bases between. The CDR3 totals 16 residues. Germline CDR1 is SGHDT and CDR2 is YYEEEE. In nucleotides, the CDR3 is TGTGCCAGCAGCTTCGGCGGGGTTTGGGAGGGGACTGAAGCTTTCTTT. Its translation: CASSFGGVWEGTEAFF.

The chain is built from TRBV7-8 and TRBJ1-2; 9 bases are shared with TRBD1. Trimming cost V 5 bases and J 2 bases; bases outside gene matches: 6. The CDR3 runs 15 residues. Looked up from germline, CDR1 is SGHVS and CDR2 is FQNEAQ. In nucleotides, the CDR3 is TGTGCCAGCAGCGCCCCCGGACAGGGGAACTATGGCTACACCTTC. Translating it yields CASSAPGQGNYGYTF. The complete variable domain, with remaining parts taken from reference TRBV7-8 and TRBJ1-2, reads GAGVSQSPRYKVAKRGQDVALRCDPISGHVSLFWYQQALGQGPEFLTYFQNEAQLDKSGLPSDRFFAERPEGSVSTLKIQRTQQEDSAVYLCASSAPGQGNYGYTFGSGTRLTVV.

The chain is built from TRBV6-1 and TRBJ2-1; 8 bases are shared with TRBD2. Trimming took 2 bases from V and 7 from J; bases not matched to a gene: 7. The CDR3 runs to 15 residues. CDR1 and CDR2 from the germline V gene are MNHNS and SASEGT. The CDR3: CASSESRGGSNEQFF. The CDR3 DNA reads TGTGCCAGCAGTGAATCACGGGGGGGTTCGAATGAGCAGTTCTTC.

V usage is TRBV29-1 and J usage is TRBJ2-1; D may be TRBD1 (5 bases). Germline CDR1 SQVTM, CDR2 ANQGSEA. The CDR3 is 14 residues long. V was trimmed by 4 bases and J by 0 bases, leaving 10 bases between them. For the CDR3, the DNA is TGCAGCGTTGCCCACAGGAGCTCCTACAATGAGCAGTTCTTC. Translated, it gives CSVAHRSSYNEQFF.

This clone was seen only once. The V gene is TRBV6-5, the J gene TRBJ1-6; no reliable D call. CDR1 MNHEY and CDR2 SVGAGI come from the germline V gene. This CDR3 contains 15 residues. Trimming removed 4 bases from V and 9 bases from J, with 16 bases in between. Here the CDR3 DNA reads TGTGCCAGCAGTTCCGTTCCCCCTGGCGGTTCACCCCTCCACTTT. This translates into CASSSVPPGGSPLHF.

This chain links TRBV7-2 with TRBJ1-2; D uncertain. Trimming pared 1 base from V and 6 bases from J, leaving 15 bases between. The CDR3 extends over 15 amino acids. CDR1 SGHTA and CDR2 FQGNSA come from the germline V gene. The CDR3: CASSLGGPVKNGYTF. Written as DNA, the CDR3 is TGTGCCAGCAGCTTAGGGGGTCCGGTGAAAAATGGCTACACCTTC.

CDR3 DNA sequence: TGTGCCTGGAGTAGGAGCTCTGGGGCCAACGTCCTGACTTTC. This gives the protein CAWSRSSGANVLTF. V is TRBV30 and J is TRBJ2-6; D call uncertain. This CDR3 region has 14 residues. The germline gives CDR1 GTSNPN, CDR2 SVGIG (reference sequence). V lost 2 bases and J 0 bases, leaving 5 bases between the germline ends. The full variable domain, with the rest looked up from reference TRBV30 and TRBJ2-6, is SQTIHQWPATLVQPVGSPLSLECTVEGTSNPNLYWYRQAAGRGLQLLFYSVGIGQISSEVPQNLSASRPQDRQFILSSKKLLLSDSGFYLCAWSRSSGANVLTFGAGSRLTVL.

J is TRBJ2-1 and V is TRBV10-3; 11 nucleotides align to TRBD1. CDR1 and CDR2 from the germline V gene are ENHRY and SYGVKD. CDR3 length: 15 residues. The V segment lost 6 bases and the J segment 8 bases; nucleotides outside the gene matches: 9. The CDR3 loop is CAIRVGQGARYEQFF. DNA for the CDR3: TGTGCCATCAGAGTAGGACAGGGGGCGAGGTATGAGCAGTTCTTC.

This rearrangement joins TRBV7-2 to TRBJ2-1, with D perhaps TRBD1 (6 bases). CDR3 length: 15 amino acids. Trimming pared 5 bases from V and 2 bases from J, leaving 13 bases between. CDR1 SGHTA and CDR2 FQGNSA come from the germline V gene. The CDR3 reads CASSLEWTAYNEQFF. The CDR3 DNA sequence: TGTGCCAGCAGCCTAGAATGGACAGCCTACAATGAGCAGTTCTTC.

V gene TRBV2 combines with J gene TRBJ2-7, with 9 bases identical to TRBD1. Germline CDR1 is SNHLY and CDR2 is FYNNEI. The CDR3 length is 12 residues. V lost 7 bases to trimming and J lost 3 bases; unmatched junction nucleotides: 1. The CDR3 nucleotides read TGTGCCAGCAAGGGACAGGGCTACGAGCAGTACTTC. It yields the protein CASKGQGYEQYF.

The CDR3 loop is CASSLEILGANVLTF. In nucleotides, the CDR3 is TGTGCCAGCAGCTTGGAAATCCTCGGGGCCAACGTCCTGACTTTC. The J gene is TRBJ2-6, the V gene TRBV5-4, with no clear D. Trimming left V 0 bases short and J 4 bases short, with 8 bases between. CDR1 and CDR2 (germline): SGHNT, YYREEE (reference sequence). The CDR3 is 15 amino acids.